The 32 T cell receptor beta chains in this list originate from one sample, sequenced in a study of T cell responses to AZD1222 COVID-19 vaccine (dated by TCRdb to about 2021). The time point label for this specimen denotes: baseline before first vaccination. Libraries came from the immunoSEQ multiplex PCR assay. TCRdb provides this immuneACCESS table in a form limited to in-frame rearrangements. Some clones are lacking; in checked studies, under half of them reflect an unresolved V gene, and why the rest are absent is not known. The sample data list about 110,000 clones, and around 84% of these were observed just once. In total, the top ten clones hold approximately 3.3% of the sample. This material consisted of peripheral blood, taken on day 0 of AZD1222 vaccination. These receptors all stem from an adult in good health.

V usage is TRBV30 and J usage is TRBJ1-5; D uncertain. Germline CDR1 and CDR2: GTSNPN and SVGIG (reference sequence). The V end lost 1 base, the J end lost 0 bases, and 7 bases lay between the germline ends. The CDR3 consists of 14 residues. The CDR3: CAWSDDNSNQPQHF. The CDR3, as DNA: TGTGCCTGGAGTGACGATAATAGCAATCAGCCCCAGCATTTT.

This chain joins TRBV27 and TRBJ1-4; D gene uncertain. Between the trimmed V and J ends, which lost 6 bases and 6 bases, there was a span of 14 bases. CDR3 size: 14 residues. Germline lookup yields CDR1 MNHEY and CDR2 SMNVEV (reference sequence). In nucleotides, the CDR3 is TGTGCCAGCAGCCCCGGAATGGCATATGAAAAACTGTTTTTT. It yields the protein CASSPGMAYEKLFF.

The V call is TRBV18, the J call TRBJ1-6, with no clear D. The V end was cut by 2 bases, the J end by 6 bases, with 11 bases between. The germline V gene encodes CDR1 KGHSH and CDR2 LQKENI. The CDR3 covers 15 residues. The CDR3 DNA sequence: TGTGCCAGCTCACCAACGGAAGCAGTTAATTCACCCCTCCACTTT. This sequence encodes CASSPTEAVNSPLHF.

V is TRBV28 and J is TRBJ2-7; either TRBD1 or TRBD2 may supply D (5 bases each). Germline V lookup: CDR1 MDHEN, CDR2 SYDVKM. Trimming removed 10 bases at V and 2 bases at J, with 21 bases between. This CDR3 contains 15 residues. The DNA for the CDR3 is TGTGCCACCGGGGTTGGCAGGGCCCTAACCTACGAGCAGTACTTC. As protein: CATGVGRALTYEQYF.

This chain joins TRBV2 and TRBJ2-1, with D unclear. The CDR3 is made up of 13 amino acids. The V end was cut by 6 bases, the J end by 5 bases, with 11 bases between. Germline-derived CDR1 and CDR2 are SNHLY and FYNNEI. CDR3 protein: CASSAEMNNEQFF. Written as DNA, the CDR3 is TGTGCCAGCAGCGCCGAGATGAACAATGAGCAGTTCTTC.

The chain is built from TRBV6-5 and TRBJ2-3, with D possibly matching TRBD1 (5 bases). The germline V gene encodes CDR1 MNHEY and CDR2 SVGAGI. Trimming removed 6 bases from V and 3 bases from J, with 16 bases in between. This CDR3 is 15 amino acids long. The CDR3 DNA reads as TGTGCCAGCAGACCCCGACCAGGGAAGACAGATACGCAGTATTTT. It is translated as CASRPRPGKTDTQYF.

The CDR3 nucleotides read TGTGCCAGCAGCCTGGGACTGAGTCAAGAGACCCAGTACTTC. Amino acid sequence: CASSLGLSQETQYF. The genes are TRBV7-3 and TRBJ2-5, with D possibly matching TRBD2 (6 bases). V shed 5 bases and J shed 2 bases, with 12 bases lying between them. The CDR3 is made up of 14 amino acids. The germline V gene has CDR1 SGHTA and CDR2 FQGTGA.

The chain employs TRBV4-2 and TRBJ2-1; 8 nucleotides line up with TRBD2. The germline V gene encodes CDR1 LGHNA and CDR2 YNFKEQ. CDR3 length: 15 amino acids. V lost 1 base and J lost 8; bases outside the gene matches: 7. CDR3 coding DNA: TGTGCCAGCAGCCAAGTACGGGGGGGCGTATATGAGCAGTTCTTC. Translated, it gives CASSQVRGGVYEQFF.

The rearrangement joins TRBV30 to TRBJ1-6; 9 bases fit TRBD1. Trimming cost V 7 bases and J 8 bases; bases outside gene matches: 3. The germline V gene has CDR1 GTSNPN and CDR2 SVGIG (reference sequence). The CDR3 is made up of 12 amino acids. The chain's CDR3 is CALGQGDSPLHF. The CDR3 DNA follows: TGTGCCTTGGGACAGGGAGATTCACCCCTCCACTTT.

The J gene is TRBJ2-3, the V gene TRBV5-4; TRBD2 might be the D (5 bases). V gave up 3 bases and J gave up 4 bases, with 9 bases separating them. Germline V gene lookup returns CDR1 SGHNT and CDR2 YYREEE (reference sequence). The CDR3 sequence is 13 residues long. The CDR3, as DNA: TGTGCCAGCAGCTCCCCTAGCTCAGATACGCAGTATTTT. Protein sequence: CASSSPSSDTQYF.

V gene TRBV3-1 (or the pseudogene TRBV3-2) combines with J gene TRBJ1-1; 7 bases align to TRBD1. CDR1 and CDR2 from the germline V gene are LGHDT and YNNKEL (reference sequence). This CDR3 is 15 amino acids long. V lost 4 bases to trimming and J lost 5 bases; unmatched junction nucleotides: 10. The CDR3 reads CASSLRDREGTEAFF. The CDR3 nucleotides read TGTGCCAGCAGCCTCCGTGACAGGGAGGGGACTGAAGCTTTCTTT.

This clone was counted only a few times. The chain combines TRBV5-4 with TRBJ1-2, with TRBD1 matching over 7 bases. V shed 7 bases, J shed 8 bases, and the junction held 14 bases outside the gene matches. Germline V gene lookup returns CDR1 SGHNT and CDR2 YYREEE (reference sequence). This CDR3 spans 14 amino acids. CDR3 bases: TGTGCCAGCGGGGAAGGGGGCAGGCTAGGAGGCTACACCTTC. Encoded protein: CASGEGGRLGGYTF.

The V gene is TRBV7-2, the J gene TRBJ2-3; 7 positions match TRBD2. The CDR3 has 15 amino acids. CDR1 and CDR2 from the germline V gene are SGHTA and FQGNSA. Germline trimming cut 5 bases from V and 1 base from J; bases unmatched to any gene: 6. The DNA for the CDR3 is TGTGCCAGCAGCCCCAGGAGCGGGGGCACAGATACGCAGTATTTT. Its translation is CASSPRSGGTDTQYF.

This clone turned up a few times. The chain joins TRBV5-4 to TRBJ2-7; 10 positions match TRBD1. Germline CDR1 and CDR2: SGHNT and YYREEE (reference sequence). Losses at the gene ends were 4 bases for V and 3 bases for J; bases not matched to a gene: 10. The CDR3 is made up of 16 amino acids. The CDR3 DNA reads TGTGCCAGCAGCCTAGGACAGGGGGGCTCCGGCTACGAGCAGTACTTC. This translates into CASSLGQGGSGYEQYF.

The CDR3 sequence is CASRDGFTDTQYF. CDR3 sequence (DNA): TGTGCCAGCAGGGATGGTTTCACAGATACGCAGTATTTT. The genes are TRBV11-2 and TRBJ2-3, with unresolved D. Trimming shortened V by 6 bases and J by 2 bases, and 9 bases separated the two germline ends. From germline, CDR1 is SGHAT and CDR2 FQNNGV. The CDR3 has 13 amino acids.

This clone was counted a single time. The chain carries TRBV5-1 and TRBJ2-1; the D gene is possibly TRBD1 (5 bases). Trimming shortened V by 0 bases and J by 7 bases, and 8 bases separated the two germline ends. Germline V lookup: CDR1 SGHRS, CDR2 YFSETQ. The CDR3 has 13 residues. Written as DNA, the CDR3 is TGCGCCAGCAGCTTGGGACAGATAAATGAGCAGTTCTTC. It codes for CASSLGQINEQFF. Based on the CDR3 plus reference TRBV5-1 and TRBJ2-1, the full variable domain is KAGVTQTPRYLIKTRGQQVTLSCSPISGHRSVSWYQQTPGQGLQFLFEYFSETQRNKGNFPGRFSGRQFSNSRSEMNVSTLELGDSALYLCASSLGQINEQFFGPGTRLTVL.

This clone was detected only once. The V call is TRBV11-3, the J call TRBJ2-5; D is possibly TRBD1 (7 bases). Germline-derived CDR1 and CDR2 are SGHNT and YENEEA. CDR3 size: 16 residues. V gave up 5 bases and J gave up 1 base, with 17 bases separating them. CDR3 nucleotides: TGTGCCAGCAGCCAGGGGGAGGCGGGGACCCAAGAGACCCAGTACTTC. Its translation: CASSQGEAGTQETQYF.

The chain couples TRBV7-2 to TRBJ1-3; D is ambiguous. This CDR3 region has 18 residues. Trimming left V 5 bases short and J 6 bases short, with 26 bases between. CDR1 is SGHTA, CDR2 FQGNSA, per germline. The CDR3 here is CASSPRSTRVYSENTIYF. CDR3 coding DNA: TGTGCCAGCAGCCCCCGTTCGACGAGGGTTTACTCGGAAAACACCATATATTTT.

V is TRBV24-1 and J is TRBJ2-5; 7 bases align to TRBD1. The CDR3 extends over 12 amino acids. J lost 1 base, V lost 11 bases, and 3 bases had no gene match. The germline V gene has CDR1 KGHDR and CDR2 SFDVKD. CDR3 region: CAISGGQETQYF. The DNA of the CDR3 is TGTGCCATTTCAGGGGGCCAAGAGACCCAGTACTTC.

The chain recombines TRBV5-4 with TRBJ1-2; D may be TRBD1 (5 bases). Trimming shortened V by 0 bases and J by 4 bases, and 13 bases separated the two germline ends. CDR1 and CDR2 from the germline V gene are SGHNT and YYREEE (reference sequence). This CDR3 contains 15 residues. The CDR3 coding sequence is TGTGCCAGCAGCTTGGGTGGGGGATTGGCCTATGGCTACACCTTC. Protein sequence: CASSLGGGLAYGYTF.

This clone has a single count. The chain is built from TRBV27 and TRBJ2-3, with D possibly matching TRBD1 (5 bases). The V gene's germline CDR1 is MNHEY and CDR2 SMNVEV (reference sequence). The germline V and J ends were trimmed by 5 bases and 2 bases, with 11 bases remaining between them. The CDR3 spans 14 residues. CDR3 sequence reads: CASSPKTVTDTQYF. The CDR3 DNA reads TGTGCCAGCAGTCCCAAGACAGTCACAGATACGCAGTATTTT.

The chain carries TRBV18 and TRBJ2-7, with 10 nucleotides matching TRBD1. The germline gives CDR1 KGHSH, CDR2 LQKENI. The CDR3 has 13 amino acids. V was pared by 8 bases and J by 5 bases, with 6 bases of the junction left unmatched. CDR3 nucleotides: TGTGCCAGCCATTCCGGGACAGGGGACGAGCAGTACTTC. This gives the protein CASHSGTGDEQYF.

V is TRBV29-1 and J is TRBJ2-5, with D perhaps TRBD2 (9 bases). V shed 7 bases and J shed 1 base, with 19 bases lying between them. The germline V gene encodes CDR1 SQVTM and CDR2 ANQGSEA. The length of the CDR3 is 15 residues. The CDR3 here is CSERPSGTGQETQYF. The CDR3 DNA reads TGCAGCGAGCGCCCTAGCGGGACAGGCCAAGAGACCCAGTACTTC.

This rearrangement joins TRBV10-3 to TRBJ1-1, with TRBD1 matching 7 bases. The V gene end was trimmed by 6 bases and the J gene end by 0 bases; junction bases not matched to a gene: 4. The CDR3 is 14 residues long. The germline gives CDR1 ENHRY, CDR2 SYGVKD. The CDR3 DNA reads TGTGCCATCAGGGGGACAGCTATGAACACTGAAGCTTTCTTT. Translating it yields CAIRGTAMNTEAFF.

The V gene is TRBV30, the J gene TRBJ1-4; D possibly corresponds to TRBD1 (5 bases). This CDR3 has 13 residues. Germline CDR1 reads GTSNPN; CDR2 reads SVGIG (reference sequence). The V and J ends lost 1 base and 4 bases respectively, with 7 bases between them. CDR3 amino acids: CAWSGDSNEKLFF. The CDR3 nucleotides read TGTGCCTGGAGTGGAGACAGTAATGAAAAACTGTTTTTT.

The CDR3 reads CASSAPGAYEQYF. The CDR3, as DNA: TGCGCCAGCAGTGCCCCGGGGGCCTACGAGCAGTACTTC. V gene TRBV10-1 combines with J gene TRBJ2-7; D perhaps matches TRBD2 (6 bases). Germline V CDR1 and CDR2: WNHNN, SYGVQD (reference sequence). V was cut by 4 bases and J by 2 bases, with 9 bases left in between. This CDR3 is built from 13 residues.

This clone was found once. The CDR3 DNA is TGTGCCAGCAGACCGCCGGGACAGGGGGCTTCACCCCTCCACTTT. This translates into CASRPPGQGASPLHF. This sequence joins TRBV28 and TRBJ1-6; TRBD1 aligns across 12 bases. CDR1 MDHEN and CDR2 SYDVKM come from the germline V gene. J lost 9 bases, V lost 6 bases, and 6 bases had no gene match. This CDR3 contains 15 residues.

The chain carries TRBV24-1 and TRBJ1-2; the D gene is possibly TRBD1 (5 bases). V lost 3 bases and J 4 bases, leaving 14 bases between the germline ends. The germline gives CDR1 KGHDR, CDR2 SFDVKD. The CDR3 has 15 residues. In nucleotides, the CDR3 is TGTGCCACCAGTGATACAAGCCAGGGATCCTATGGCTACACCTTC. Its translation: CATSDTSQGSYGYTF.

The genes are TRBV28 and TRBJ1-1; a weak D match, TRBD1 (5 bases). The ends were cut back, 11 bases at V and 1 base at J, with 11 bases in the middle. Germline assignment: CDR1 MDHEN and CDR2 SYDVKM. The CDR3 consists of 12 residues. The CDR3 nucleotides are TGTGCCGCCCTGGGGGGGAACACTGAAGCTTTCTTT. Translated, it gives CAALGGNTEAFF.

The chain uses TRBV19 and TRBJ1-2; TRBD1 is a possible D gene (5 bases). Germline V CDR1 and CDR2: LNHDA, SQIVND (reference sequence). Trimming stripped 3 bases from V and 2 bases from J, with 16 bases between. This CDR3 region has 16 residues. As DNA, the CDR3 is TGTGCCAGTAGTATTGGGGCCGGGGAGGCCAACTATGGCTACACCTTC. This gives the protein CASSIGAGEANYGYTF.

The DNA for the CDR3 is TGTGCCATCAGTGAGTCACCGTCCGGGAGCTCCTACAATGAGCAGTTCTTC. Translating it yields CAISESPSGSSYNEQFF. This sequence joins TRBV10-3 and TRBJ2-1; D is possibly TRBD2 (6 bases). The length of the CDR3 is 17 residues. The V gene lost 0 bases and the J gene lost 0 bases, with 12 bases spanning the gap. Per germline, CDR1 ENHRY and CDR2 SYGVKD.

A few counts support this clone. This chain links TRBV11-2 with TRBJ1-4, with TRBD1 as a possible D gene (6 bases). Trimming pared 2 bases from V and 5 bases from J, leaving 12 bases between. Germline V CDR1 and CDR2: SGHAT, FQNNGV. CDR3 length: 15 amino acids. The CDR3 DNA reads TGTGCCAGCAGCTTAAACGGGACACTCAATGAAAAACTGTTTTTT. Translating gives CASSLNGTLNEKLFF.